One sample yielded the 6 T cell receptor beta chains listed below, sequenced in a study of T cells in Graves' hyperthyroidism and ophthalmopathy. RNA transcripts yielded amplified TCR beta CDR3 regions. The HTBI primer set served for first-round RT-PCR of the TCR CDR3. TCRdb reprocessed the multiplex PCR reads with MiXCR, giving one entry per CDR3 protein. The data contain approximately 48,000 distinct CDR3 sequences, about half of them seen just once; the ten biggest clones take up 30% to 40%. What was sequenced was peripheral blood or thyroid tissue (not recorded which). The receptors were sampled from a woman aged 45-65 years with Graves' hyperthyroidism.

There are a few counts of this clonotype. CDR3 protein: CASSLRGGSYEQYF. Here the CDR3 DNA reads TGTGCCAGCAGTCTTAGGGGGGGGTCCTACGAGCAGTACTTC. The chain carries TRBV27 and TRBJ2-7; D is possibly TRBD2 (7 bases). Germline V gene data show CDR1 as MNHEY and CDR2 as SMNVEV (reference sequence). Trimming pared 5 bases from V and 1 base from J, leaving 12 bases between. The CDR3 length is 14 residues.

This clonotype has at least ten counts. The CDR3 region has the DNA TGCAGCGTTGAAACGGAAGGGGGTCAGCCCCAGCATTTT. Its protein is CSVETEGGQPQHF. The chain couples TRBV29-1 to TRBJ1-5, with D maybe TRBD1 (6 bases). The CDR3 length is 13 residues. Trimming removed 2 bases at V and 6 bases at J, with 11 bases between. Germline-derived CDR1 and CDR2 are SQVTM and ANQGSEA.

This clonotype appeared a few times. The CDR3 protein is CSATDRGDTEAFF. The CDR3 DNA follows: TGCAGTGCTACAGACAGGGGGGACACTGAAGCTTTCTTT. The genes are TRBV20-1 and TRBJ1-1; 9 positions match TRBD1. Trimming took 4 bases from V and 3 from J; bases not matched to a gene: 3. The CDR3 spans 13 residues. Per the germline V gene, CDR1 is DFQATT and CDR2 is SNEGSKA (reference sequence).

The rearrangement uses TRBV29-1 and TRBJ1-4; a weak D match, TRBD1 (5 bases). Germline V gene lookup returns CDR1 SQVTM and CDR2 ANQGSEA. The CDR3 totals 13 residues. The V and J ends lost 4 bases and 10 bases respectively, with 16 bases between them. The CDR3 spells CSVVRPRDGKLFF. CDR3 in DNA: TGCAGCGTTGTAAGACCCCGGGACGGAAAACTGTTTTTT.

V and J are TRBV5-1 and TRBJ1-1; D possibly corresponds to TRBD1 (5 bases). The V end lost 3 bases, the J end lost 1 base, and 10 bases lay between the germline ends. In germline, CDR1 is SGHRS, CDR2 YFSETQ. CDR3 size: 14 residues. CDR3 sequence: CASSWDGSNTEAFF. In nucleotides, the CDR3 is TGCGCCAGCAGCTGGGACGGCTCGAACACTGAAGCTTTCTTT.

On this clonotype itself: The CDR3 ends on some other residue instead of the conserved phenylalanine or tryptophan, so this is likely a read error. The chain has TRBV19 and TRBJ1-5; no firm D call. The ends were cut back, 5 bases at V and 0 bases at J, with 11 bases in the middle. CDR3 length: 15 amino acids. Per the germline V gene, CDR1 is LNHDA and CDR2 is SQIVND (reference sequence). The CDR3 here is CASSPLLFSNQPQHS. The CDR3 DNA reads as TGTGCCAGTAGTCCCTTACTGTTTAGCAATCAGCCCCAGCATTCT.